The clone carrying this T cell receptor (beta chain) is medium-sized (0.01 to 0.1%). Its antigen is unknown. Germline CDR1 SGHNT, CDR2 YYREEE (reference sequence). The CDR3 covers 16 residues. Trimming removed 5 bases at V and 3 bases at J, with 21 bases between. Each TRB amplification used about 250-550 ng of genomic DNA from blood. Multiplex PCR with BIOMED2 TRB-A/B primer pools amplified TRB rearrangements. TCRdb recomputed calls from the multiplex PCR reads with MiXCR, one row per CDR3 protein. The sample records 5,500 to 7,000 distinct CDR3 sequences, 27% being singletons. The data are from a study of T and B cells in COVID-19 patients. Study background: Recovered patients mostly had mild to moderate COVID-19 managed as outpatients. Of 20 active-infection patients, approximately 18 carried comorbidities linked to unfavorable COVID-19 outcome. Notes on the study in general: No sequencing was yet done of CD4+, regulatory or CD8+ subsets, or of SARS-CoV-2-responsive or tetramer+ sorted cells. Exclusive to the recovered cohort were more than 2,000 TCR clusters, 30 to 40 of them with low generation probability.

The TCR comes from a human donor with active COVID-19. The donor label of this sample is uncertain. The rearrangement joins TRBV5-4 to TRBJ2-7, with D maybe TRBD2 (6 bases). Source material: blood. The CDR3 loop is CASSPSGLQIDYEQYF. CDR3 sequence (DNA): TGTGCCAGCAGTCCCTCGGGACTTCAGATAGACTACGAGCAGTACTTC.